Each of the 29 T cell receptor beta chains below was sequenced from the same sample in a study of spatial heterogeneity in lung cancer. TCRdb fed the 5' RACE reads into MiXCR, producing one record per CDR3 protein. The table records roughly 1,500 distinct CDR3 sequences, roughly 10% of them present only once. The time point is: sample taken at primary tumor resection. These receptors have no identified antigens. Notes on the study in general: Counts that tracked tumor mutation counts were those of expanded intratumoral alpha and beta TCRs.

This sample comprised lung tumor tissue, obtained at surgery. The receptors were gathered from a female donor with early-stage non-small cell lung cancer.

This clonotype is medium-sized in the sample. Little can be read into the size of this beta chain, an off-target read in a library designed for alpha chains. The V gene is TRBV7-2, the J gene TRBJ2-3; either TRBD1 or TRBD2 may fit D (7 bases each). This CDR3 has 16 residues. The V and J ends lost 5 bases and 0 bases respectively, with 15 bases between them. From germline, CDR1 is SGHTA and CDR2 FQGNSA. CDR3 sequence (DNA): TGTGCCAGCAGCCCCAGACAGGGAGGGAGCACAGATACGCAGTATTTT. Translation: CASSPRQGGSTDTQYF.

This clonotype was recorded once. This beta chain is a stray read from a library made for alpha chains; its abundance is not meaningful. V and J are TRBV5-1 and TRBJ2-1; D is undetermined. The CDR3 covers 15 residues. Per germline, CDR1 SGHRS and CDR2 YFSETQ. Trimming cost V 1 base and J 3 bases, with 11 bases left between them. The chain's CDR3 is CASSLPRTVYNEQFF. The CDR3 nucleotides are TGCGCCAGCAGCTTGCCCCGGACGGTCTACAATGAGCAGTTCTTC.

This clonotype was seen more than once but under ten times. The library was designed around alpha chains, so this beta chain is a stray read whose abundance carries little weight. The chain combines TRBV10-3 with TRBJ1-1; no firm D call. The CDR3 is 13 residues long. In germline, CDR1 is ENHRY, CDR2 SYGVKD. V was clipped by 2 bases and J by 1 base, with 5 bases between them. The CDR3 region is CAISELENTEAFF. As DNA, the CDR3 is TGTGCCATCAGTGAGCTCGAGAACACTGAAGCTTTCTTT.

Within the sample, this clonotype is large. The library was prepared for alpha chains; this beta chain is a stray read, so its frequency means little. The CDR3 protein is CSAEPPGHGALLNSPLHF. CDR3 nucleotide sequence: TGCAGTGCCGAGCCCCCGGGGCACGGCGCCCTTCTTAATTCACCCCTCCACTTT. The rearrangement uses TRBV20-1 and TRBJ1-6; D is possibly TRBD1 (5 bases). The V end lost 6 bases, the J end lost 6 bases, and 27 bases lay between the germline ends. Per the germline V gene, CDR1 is DFQATT and CDR2 is SNEGSKA (reference sequence). The CDR3 spans 18 residues.

Concerning this clonotype itself: This beta chain lies outside the target of a library built for alpha chains; its clone size means little. This chain links TRBV19 with TRBJ2-7; the D gene is possibly TRBD1 (6 bases). The CDR3 spans 14 residues. Looked up from germline, CDR1 is LNHDA and CDR2 is SQIVND (reference sequence). The V end lost 7 bases, the J end lost 2 bases, and 15 bases lay between the germline ends. The CDR3 DNA sequence: TGTGCCAGTAAGGAACAGGGATGGACCTACGAGCAGTACTTC. It yields the protein CASKEQGWTYEQYF.

Regarding this clonotype: A library made for alpha chains picked up this beta chain off target, so its size means little. The rearrangement joins TRBV9 to TRBJ2-3; no clear D. The germline gives CDR1 SGDLS, CDR2 YYNGEE. The CDR3 sequence is 14 residues long. V gave up 0 bases and J gave up 6 bases, with 11 bases separating them. CDR3 region: CASSVASRADTQYF. CDR3 nucleotide sequence: TGTGCCAGCAGCGTAGCTAGTAGAGCGGATACGCAGTATTTT.

This clonotype counts as medium-sized. Found in a library prepared for alpha chains, this beta chain is an off-target read, and its abundance has little meaning. The chain has TRBV12-3 or TRBV12-4 and TRBJ2-3; 11 positions match TRBD2. V dropped 6 bases and J dropped 6; count of bases not matched to a gene: 2. The CDR3 sequence is 13 residues long. CDR3 region: CASSRTSGDTQYF. The CDR3 region has the DNA TGTGCCAGCAGCCGGACTAGCGGGGATACGCAGTATTTT.

With respect to this clonotype: As an off-target read in a library built for alpha chains, this beta chain has a frequency of little significance. The chain recombines TRBV5-5 with TRBJ2-3, with 9 bases fitting TRBD2. With V trimmed by 4 bases and J by 4 bases, 7 bases remained unmatched. CDR3 length: 15 residues. Germline V gene data show CDR1 as SGHKS and CDR2 as YYEKEE (reference sequence). CDR3 amino acids: CASSPQREVADTQYF. CDR3 DNA: TGTGCCAGCAGCCCCCAGCGGGAGGTGGCAGATACGCAGTATTTT.

This clonotype was counted ten times or more. Within a library made for alpha chains, this beta chain is off target, and its count is uninformative. V is TRBV28 and J is TRBJ2-2; D might be TRBD1 (6 bases). Between the trimmed V and J ends, which lost 1 base and 4 bases, there was a span of 16 bases. From germline, CDR1 is MDHEN and CDR2 SYDVKM. This CDR3 is built from 17 residues. CDR3: CASSLSGGRGATGELFF. The CDR3 DNA follows: TGTGCCAGCAGTTTATCTGGAGGCAGGGGCGCCACCGGGGAGCTGTTTTTT.

This clonotype occurred many times. This beta chain is an off-target read within a library intended for alpha chains, so its frequency means little. The rearrangement uses TRBV28 and TRBJ2-7, with 7 positions matching TRBD2. The CDR3 consists of 14 residues. Germline-derived CDR1 and CDR2 are MDHEN and SYDVKM. J gave up 2 bases and V 5 bases, and 6 bases lay outside the gene matches. CDR3 DNA: TGTGCCAGCAGTGAACAGCGGGGTACCTACGAGCAGTACTTC. Amino acids: CASSEQRGTYEQYF.

This clonotype was detected a few times. Within a library made for alpha chains, this beta chain is off target, and its count is uninformative. The CDR3, as DNA: TGTGCCAGCAGTAAACTAGCGGGAGTCGAGACCGGGGAGCTGTTTTTT. As protein: CASSKLAGVETGELFF. The V gene is TRBV25-1, the J gene TRBJ2-2, with 11 bases matching TRBD2. The CDR3 is made up of 16 amino acids. The junction had 7 bases not matched to a gene; V was cut back by 5 bases and J by 5 bases. Germline CDR1 reads MGHDK; CDR2 reads SYGVNS. Drawing the rest from reference TRBV25-1 and TRBJ2-2, the complete variable domain is EADIYQTPRYLVIGTGKKITLECSQTMGHDKMYWYQQDPGMELHLIHYSYGVNSTEKGDLSSESTVSRIRTEHFPLTLESARPSHTSQYLCASSKLAGVETGELFFGEGSRLTVL.

In its sample, this clonotype ranks as medium-sized. Found in a library prepared for alpha chains, this beta chain is an off-target read, and its abundance has little meaning. The chain recombines TRBV29-1 with TRBJ1-5; D may be TRBD1 (6 bases). Germline V CDR1 and CDR2: SQVTM, ANQGSEA. Trimming shortened V by 0 bases and J by 3 bases, and 12 bases separated the two germline ends. The CDR3 spans 15 residues. The CDR3 sequence is CSVEDGGGPNQPQHF. For the CDR3, the DNA is TGCAGCGTTGAAGACGGCGGGGGCCCCAATCAGCCCCAGCATTTT.

This clonotype is termed medium-sized. A library made for alpha chains picked up this beta chain off target, so its size means little. The V call is TRBV4-3, the J call TRBJ2-1, with 11 bases matching TRBD2. Per the germline V gene, CDR1 is LGHNA and CDR2 is YSLEER. The CDR3 sequence is 19 residues long. V lost 3 bases to trimming and J lost 1 base; unmatched junction nucleotides: 11. The CDR3 is CASSHLLAGGPASYNEQFF. The CDR3 DNA reads as TGCGCCAGCAGCCACCTCTTAGCGGGAGGGCCAGCGTCCTACAATGAGCAGTTCTTC.

By its share, this clonotype is medium-sized. With the library built for alpha chains, this beta chain is off target and its frequency is not meaningful. The chain couples TRBV7-6 to TRBJ2-3, with a possible D match to TRBD1 (6 bases). CDR1 is SGHVS, CDR2 FNYEAQ, per germline. The V end lost 5 bases, the J end lost 1 base, and 13 bases lay between the germline ends. CDR3 length: 15 amino acids. CDR3: CASSGGSRRTDTQYF. The CDR3 DNA is TGTGCCAGCAGCGGGGGCAGTCGACGCACAGATACGCAGTATTTT.

This clonotype appeared a few times. At one of its ends the junction is not consistent with the germline gene, which may arise from a read error. This beta chain lies outside the target of a library built for alpha chains; its clone size means little. The chain employs TRBV18 and TRBJ2-1; 12 bases fit TRBD2. Germline V gene lookup returns CDR1 KGHSH and CDR2 LQKENI. This CDR3 comprises 17 residues. The CDR3 sequence is CVSSPAGLAGPPTEQFF. Written as DNA, the CDR3 is TGTGTCAGCTCACCGGCGGGACTAGCGGGTCCCCCGACGGAGCAGTTCTTC.

Details on this clonotype: This beta chain turned up in a library designed for alpha chains; as an off-target read, its abundance says little. The rearrangement joins TRBV6-5 to TRBJ2-3; D not resolved. V shed 6 bases and J shed 3 bases, with 7 bases lying between them. Germline values: CDR1 MNHEY, CDR2 SVGAGI. The CDR3 is made up of 12 amino acids. The CDR3: CASSHGTDTQYF. For the CDR3, the DNA is TGTGCCAGCAGCCACGGGACAGATACGCAGTATTTT.

This clonotype is labeled medium-sized. Within a library made for alpha chains, this beta chain is off target, and its count is uninformative. The CDR3 spells CAISGRGSTDTQYF. The CDR3, as DNA: TGTGCCATCAGTGGAAGGGGGTCCACAGATACGCAGTATTTT. The V and J genes are TRBV10-3 and TRBJ2-3; perhaps TRBD1 as D (6 bases). CDR1 and CDR2 (germline): ENHRY, SYGVKD. The CDR3 is 14 residues long. Trimming removed 4 bases at V and 2 bases at J, with 10 bases between.

On this clonotype: As an off-target read in a library built for alpha chains, this beta chain has a frequency of little significance. The DNA of the CDR3 is TGTGCCAGCAGCCCCCCGAGCGGGAGCTCAGAGGTAGAGACCCAGTACTTC. Translation: CASSPPSGSSEVETQYF. The chain recombines TRBV7-9 with TRBJ2-5; TRBD2 matches 8 bases. CDR3 length: 17 amino acids. Germline V lookup: CDR1 SEHNR, CDR2 FQNEAQ (reference sequence). V lost 5 bases, J lost 4 bases, and 15 bases stayed unmatched. Full variable domain (outside the CDR3, taken from reference TRBV7-9 and TRBJ2-5): DTGVSQNPRHKITKRGQNVTFRCDPISEHNRLYWYRQTLGQGPEFLTYFQNEAQLEKSRLLSDRFSAERPKGSFSTLEIQRTEQGDSAMYLCASSPPSGSSEVETQYFGPGTRLLVL.

This clonotype was recorded at least ten times. This beta chain is an unintended read in a library built for alpha chains; its size means little. The chain uses TRBV2 and TRBJ2-7, with 13 bases matching TRBD2. Germline V gene lookup returns CDR1 SNHLY and CDR2 FYNNEI. There are 16 residues in the CDR3. V lost 5 bases and J lost 2; bases outside the gene matches: 6. CDR3 coding DNA: TGTGCCAGCAGTCTAGCGGGACTAGCGGGAACCTACGAGCAGTACTTC. Translating it yields CASSLAGLAGTYEQYF.

This clonotype is classed as medium-sized. Since it is a stray read in a library aimed at alpha chains, this beta chain has a size that is not meaningful. The rearrangement links TRBV12-3 or TRBV12-4 to TRBJ1-4; perhaps TRBD1 as D (5 bases). V shed 1 base and J shed 7 bases, with 10 bases lying between them. The CDR3 extends over 14 amino acids. As DNA, the CDR3 is TGTGCCAGCAGTTTAGACCACAGGAGTGAAAAACTGTTTTTT. Protein sequence: CASSLDHRSEKLFF.

By proportion, this clonotype is medium-sized. This beta chain is a stray read from a library made for alpha chains; its abundance is not meaningful. The J gene is TRBJ2-3, the V gene TRBV7-2, with 8 bases matching TRBD2. Trimming cost V 3 bases and J 6 bases; bases outside gene matches: 8. The CDR3 consists of 15 residues. The germline CDR1 and CDR2 sequences are SGHTA and FQGNSA. This chain's CDR3 is CASSLGLGTKDTQYF. The CDR3 nucleotides are TGTGCCAGCAGCTTGGGACTAGGGACCAAGGATACGCAGTATTTT.

Relative to its sample, this clonotype is medium-sized. This beta chain represents an off-target read in a library built for alpha chains; its size is of limited meaning. The J gene is TRBJ2-1, the V gene TRBV27, with TRBD2 matching over 7 bases. CDR3 length: 16 amino acids. The V segment lost 4 bases and the J segment 0 bases; nucleotides outside the gene matches: 6. The germline gives CDR1 MNHEY, CDR2 SMNVEV (reference sequence). In DNA form, the CDR3 reads TGTGCCAGCAGTTCCCCTCTAGCGGTCTCCTACAATGAGCAGTTCTTC. It encodes CASSSPLAVSYNEQFF.

By frequency in the sample, this clonotype is medium-sized. The library was prepared for alpha chains; this beta chain is a stray read, so its frequency means little. This rearrangement joins TRBV10-3 to TRBJ2-5; 8 bases fit TRBD1. The germline V gene encodes CDR1 ENHRY and CDR2 SYGVKD. V was pared by 3 bases and J by 5 bases, with 5 bases of the junction left unmatched. There are 14 residues in the CDR3. The DNA of the CDR3 is TGTGCCATCAGTGACAGGGGGCAATCGGAGACCCAGTACTTC. Its translation is CAISDRGQSETQYF.

This clonotype is termed medium-sized. Found in a library prepared for alpha chains, this beta chain is an off-target read, and its abundance has little meaning. CDR3 region: CASSQVTSGIGDTQYF. DNA of the CDR3: TGTGCCAGCAGCCAAGTGACTAGCGGGATAGGTGATACGCAGTATTTT. The V gene is TRBV4-2, the J gene TRBJ2-3, with 11 bases fitting TRBD2. The V gene's germline CDR1 is LGHNA and CDR2 YNFKEQ. The CDR3 is 16 residues long. J was trimmed by 6 bases and V by 1 base; bases with no gene match: 6.

A word on this clonotype: Since it is a stray read in a library aimed at alpha chains, this beta chain has a size that is not meaningful. The chain recombines TRBV20-1 with TRBJ2-1, with 7 nucleotides matching TRBD1. From germline, CDR1 is DFQATT and CDR2 SNEGSKA (reference sequence). This CDR3 spans 15 amino acids. V was pared by 0 bases and J by 4 bases, with 6 bases of the junction left unmatched. The CDR3 reads CSAREGTGAYNEQFF. The CDR3 region has the DNA TGCAGTGCTAGAGAGGGCACAGGGGCATACAATGAGCAGTTCTTC.

By its share, this clonotype is medium-sized. The library was prepared for alpha chains; this beta chain is a stray read, so its frequency means little. J is TRBJ2-5 and V is TRBV7-6, with 10 bases identical to TRBD2. There are 15 residues in the CDR3. V trimming: 6 bases; J trimming: 4 bases; junction bases outside the gene matches: 8. Germline CDR1 reads SGHVS; CDR2 reads FNYEAQ. CDR3 coding DNA: TGTGCCAGCAGTCAAATAGCGGGGGGTCGAGAGACCCAGTACTTC. It specifies CASSQIAGGRETQYF.

A note on this clonotype: A library prepared for alpha chains yielded this beta chain as an off-target read; its size is of little meaning. The rearrangement joins TRBV5-6 to TRBJ2-5; TRBD1 is a possible D gene (6 bases). Germline CDR1 SGHDT, CDR2 YYEEEE. V was trimmed by 0 bases and J by 4 bases, leaving 7 bases between them. This CDR3 is built from 13 residues. The CDR3 loop is CASSLDRAETQYF. Here the CDR3 DNA reads TGTGCCAGCAGCTTGGACAGGGCAGAGACCCAGTACTTC.

This clonotype was counted ten times or more. This beta chain is a stray read from a library made for alpha chains; its abundance is not meaningful. This sequence joins TRBV5-1 and TRBJ2-7; maybe TRBD2 (6 bases). Trimming took off 0 bases at V and 5 bases at J, with 12 bases between the two ends. Germline CDR1 SGHRS, CDR2 YFSETQ. This CDR3 has 14 amino acids. The DNA for the CDR3 is TGCGCCAGCAGCTTGGGACCGGGAGCGAACGAGCAGTACTTC. Residues: CASSLGPGANEQYF.

Relative to its sample, this clonotype is medium-sized. This beta chain is a stray sequence in a library constructed for alpha chains; its clone size is not meaningful. V usage is TRBV4-1 and J usage is TRBJ2-3; 8 positions match TRBD1. CDR1 and CDR2 (germline): MGHRA, YSYEKL. The CDR3 contains 15 residues. V lost 2 bases and J lost 7; bases outside the gene matches: 8. CDR3 bases: TGCGCCAGCAGCCAACCCCGGACAGGGATGAATACGCAGTATTTT. Amino acid sequence: CASSQPRTGMNTQYF.